These 14 T cell receptor beta chains share one sample of origin, sequenced in a study of T cells in Graves' hyperthyroidism and ophthalmopathy. RNA transcripts were the template for amplifying TCR beta CDR3 regions. The HTBI primer set served for first-round RT-PCR of the TCR CDR3. TCRdb recomputed calls from the multiplex PCR reads with MiXCR, one row per CDR3 protein. Counted here are under 350,000 distinct CDR3 sequences, about 21% occurring once; the ten biggest clones make up around 48%. Sequencing was done on a sample of blood. These receptors originate from a woman aged 45 to 65 with Graves' hyperthyroidism.

There are a few counts of this clonotype. J is TRBJ1-2 and V is TRBV29-1; D is uncertain. Germline V CDR1 and CDR2: SQVTM, ANQGSEA. This CDR3 spans 13 amino acids. Trimming removed 4 bases at V and 2 bases at J, with 11 bases between. CDR3 region: CSVGSALNYGYTF. The CDR3 DNA reads as TGCAGCGTTGGTTCGGCCCTAAACTATGGCTACACCTTC.

Many counts were recorded for this clonotype. The rearrangement uses TRBV5-1 and TRBJ1-1, with a tentative D call TRBD1 (5 bases). Between the trimmed V and J ends, which lost 4 bases and 3 bases, there was a span of 10 bases. The CDR3 covers 13 residues. Germline loops: CDR1 SGHRS, CDR2 YFSETQ. The CDR3 coding sequence is TGCGCCAGCAGCCCGCAGGGTTACACTGAAGCTTTCTTT. Protein product: CASSPQGYTEAFF.

The gene calls are TRBV28 and TRBJ1-1; 7 positions match TRBD1. CDR3 size: 14 residues. CDR1 and CDR2 from the germline V gene are MDHEN and SYDVKM. The V and J ends lost 8 bases and 0 bases, in that order; junction bases with no gene match: 6. For the CDR3, the DNA is TGTGCCAGCGGAACAGGGGAGATGAACACTGAAGCTTTCTTT. Translation: CASGTGEMNTEAFF.

This clonotype was seen many times. This chain uses TRBV18 with TRBJ2-1; 12 nucleotides align to TRBD2. The CDR3 extends over 16 amino acids. V dropped 5 bases and J dropped 4; count of bases not matched to a gene: 6. CDR1 and CDR2 from the germline V gene are KGHSH and LQKENI. The CDR3 coding sequence is TGTGCCAGCTCAGCTACTAGCGGGGGGTCGTACAATGAGCAGTTCTTC. Its translation is CASSATSGGSYNEQFF. The variable domain in full, completed from reference TRBV18 and TRBJ2-1, reads NAGVMQNPRHLVRRRGQEARLRCSPMKGHSHVYWYRQLPEEGLKFMVYLQKENIIDESGMPKERFSAEFPKEGPSILRIQQVVRGDSAAYFCASSATSGGSYNEQFFGPGTRLTVL.

This clonotype came up a few times. One junction end disagrees with the germline gene, perhaps due to a read error. This rearrangement joins TRBV7-9 to TRBJ2-6, with unresolved D. CDR1 and CDR2 (germline): SEHNR, FQNEAQ (reference sequence). The CDR3 has 15 residues. The CDR3 sequence is CASNLVEPGANVLTF. DNA for the CDR3: TGTGCCAGCAACTTAGTAGAACCTGGGGCCAACGTCCTGACTTTC.

This clonotype was detected a few times. The V gene is TRBV6-1, the J gene TRBJ2-1, with D maybe TRBD2 (6 bases). Trimming left V 11 bases short and J 6 bases short, with 14 bases between. Germline V CDR1 and CDR2: MNHNS, SASEGT. The length of the CDR3 is 12 residues. The CDR3 loop reads CAVGTPVNEQFF. The CDR3 DNA reads TGTGCCGTAGGGACTCCCGTCAATGAGCAGTTCTTC.

Ten or more counts support this clonotype. The gene calls are TRBV29-1 and TRBJ1-1, with D tentatively TRBD1 (5 bases). Trimming took 4 bases from V and 4 from J, leaving 13 bases between them. CDR1 and CDR2 (germline): SQVTM, ANQGSEA. The CDR3 has 13 amino acids. CDR3 protein: CSVVGTSGTEAFF. The DNA of the CDR3 is TGCAGCGTTGTAGGGACGTCCGGCACTGAAGCTTTCTTT.

This clonotype appeared many times. The rearrangement joins TRBV6-1 to TRBJ2-7; 13 positions match TRBD2. V shed 5 bases, J shed 5 bases, and the junction held 9 bases outside the gene matches. Germline CDR1 is MNHNS and CDR2 is SASEGT. The CDR3 is 16 amino acids. This CDR3 is CASSSGLAGVWDEQYF. The CDR3 DNA reads as TGTGCCAGCAGTTCCGGACTAGCGGGAGTGTGGGACGAGCAGTACTTC.

This clonotype was seen a few times. The CDR3 DNA reads TGTGCCAGCAGTTGGGCCTTTTCTGCCCAATCCACTGAAGCTTTCTTT. Its protein is CASSWAFSAQSTEAFF. The chain combines TRBV28 with TRBJ1-1; D gene unclear. The germline CDR1 and CDR2 sequences are MDHEN and SYDVKM. The CDR3 runs 16 residues. The V gene lost 4 bases and the J gene lost 4 bases, with 19 bases spanning the gap.

Ten or more counts support this clonotype. J is TRBJ2-7 and V is TRBV2, with a possible D match to TRBD2 (6 bases). Deletions cut 6 bases from V and 1 base from J, with 16 bases between. The CDR3 spans 15 residues. Germline assignment: CDR1 SNHLY and CDR2 FYNNEI. The CDR3 DNA is TGTGCCAGCAGGAGGAGTAGCGGCGGATCCTACGAGCAGTACTTC. Protein sequence: CASRRSSGGSYEQYF.

This clonotype was detected ten times or more. The chain recombines TRBV28 with TRBJ1-6; TRBD1 agrees at 8 bases. The CDR3 extends over 18 amino acids. V shed 3 bases, J shed 7 bases, and the junction held 14 bases outside the gene matches. The germline gives CDR1 MDHEN, CDR2 SYDVKM. The CDR3 region is CASSFSQSNRGYNSPLHF. In DNA, the CDR3 is TGTGCCAGCAGTTTCTCTCAAAGTAACAGGGGGTACAATTCACCCCTCCACTTT.

This clonotype was seen more than once but under ten times. The chain employs TRBV3-1 and TRBJ2-3; D uncertain. CDR3 length: 14 residues. Trimming removed 4 bases from V and 5 bases from J, with 13 bases in between. Germline CDR1 LGHDT, CDR2 YNNKEL (reference sequence). CDR3 protein: CASSPREAGDTQYF. CDR3 coding DNA: TGTGCCAGCAGCCCGAGAGAGGCTGGAGATACGCAGTATTTT.

This clonotype came up many times. The chain has TRBV12-3 or TRBV12-4 and TRBJ1-5; D is ambiguous. The CDR3 runs to 13 residues. V was clipped by 0 bases and J by 4 bases, with 4 bases between them. CDR3 bases: TGTGCCAGCAGTTTAGCCTTAAATCAGCCCCAGCATTTT. Encoded protein: CASSLALNQPQHF.

This clonotype was seen repeatedly, ten times or more. This chain uses TRBV10-2 with TRBJ2-7; tentatively, D is TRBD1 (6 bases). Per germline, CDR1 WSHSY and CDR2 SAAADI. Trimming shortened V by 7 bases and J by 6 bases, and 19 bases separated the two germline ends. This CDR3 spans 14 amino acids. CDR3 nucleotides: TGCGCCAGCACTGTGACAGGTCCTACGGGCGAGCAGTACTTC. Protein product: CASTVTGPTGEQYF.